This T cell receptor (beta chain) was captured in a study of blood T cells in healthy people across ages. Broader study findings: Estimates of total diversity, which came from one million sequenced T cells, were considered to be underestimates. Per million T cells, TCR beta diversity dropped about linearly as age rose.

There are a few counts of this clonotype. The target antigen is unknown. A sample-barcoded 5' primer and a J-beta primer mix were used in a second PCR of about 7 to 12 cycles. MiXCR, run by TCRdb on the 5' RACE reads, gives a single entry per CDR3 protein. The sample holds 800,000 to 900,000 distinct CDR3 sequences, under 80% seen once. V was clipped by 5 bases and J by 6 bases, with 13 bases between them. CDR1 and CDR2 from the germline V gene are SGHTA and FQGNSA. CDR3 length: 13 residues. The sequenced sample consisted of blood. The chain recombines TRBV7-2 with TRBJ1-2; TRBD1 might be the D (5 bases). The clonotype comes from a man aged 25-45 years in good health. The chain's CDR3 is CASSLGTNNGYTF. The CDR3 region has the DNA TGTGCCAGCAGCCTCGGGACGAACAATGGCTACACCTTC. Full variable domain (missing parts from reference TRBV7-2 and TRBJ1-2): GAGVSQSPSNKVTEKGKDVELRCDPISGHTALYWYRQSLGQGLEFLIYFQGNSAPDKSGLPSDRFSAERTGGSVSTLTIQRTQQEDSAVYLCASSLGTNNGYTFGSGTRLTVV.